This T cell receptor beta chain was sequenced during a study of blood T cell repertoires in COVID-19. Study-level information: Sites across the United States, Italy and Spain contributed samples from acute and convalescent COVID-19. Sources were T cells, B-cell-depleted T cells, or PBMCs; the material itself was cDNA or gDNA.

This CDR3 is 15 amino acids long. V gave up 6 bases and J gave up 1 base, with 15 bases separating them. The germline V gene has CDR1 MNHEY and CDR2 SVGAGI. As processed by the authors: Cell counts per sample came from amplifying reference gene primers. The assay was immunoSEQ multiplex PCR, and TCRdb's table has in-frame clones only and misses some. Clone size and the V and J calls come from that table; the DNA yielded D and trimming. Of roughly 140,000 clones listed, 88% are singletons. The chain uses TRBV6-5 and TRBJ1-1; TRBD1 might be the D (5 bases). The receptor was derived from a man in his 70s with acute or convalescent COVID-19. Material: peripheral blood. CDR3 DNA: TGTGCCAGCAGGGGAGGCCCCCAGGGGAACACTGAAGCTTTCTTT. Translating it yields CASRGGPQGNTEAFF.